The 17 T cell receptor beta chains given below trace back to one sample, sequenced in a study of vaccination and CD4 T cells after COVID-19. As for treatment: approximately 9-day PBMC culture with coronavirus spike peptide pools or control peptides (ViraFEST assay). An Oncomine TCR Beta short-read assay was used to sequence the DNA from cultured CD4+ T cells. TCRdb re-analysed the PCR reads in MiXCR, keeping a single row per CDR3 protein. The data hold about 20,000 distinct CDR3 sequences, with about 66% observed a single time. No antigens are known for them. Sequenced sample: CD4+ T cells from blood, cultured in vitro. Source of these receptors: a human donor who had recovered from COVID-19.

V gene TRBV6-1 combines with J gene TRBJ1-6; the match to TRBD1 covers 10 bases. CDR1 is MNHNS, CDR2 SASEGT, per germline. The CDR3 spans 14 residues. Trimming at V came to 7 bases and at J to 9 bases, leaving 6 bases not matched to a gene. This CDR3 is CASTRQGAGSPLHF. The DNA for the CDR3 is TGTGCCAGCACCCGACAGGGGGCGGGTTCACCCCTCCACTTT.

J is TRBJ1-5 and V is TRBV15, with TRBD1 as a possible D gene (5 bases). This CDR3 spans 14 amino acids. Germline V gives CDR1 LNHNV, CDR2 YYDKDF (reference sequence). Trimming took off 4 bases at V and 6 bases at J, with 13 bases between the two ends. CDR3 sequence (DNA): TGTGCCACCAGCACCGTGGGGGGGACTCAGCCCCAGCATTTT. The encoded protein is CATSTVGGTQPQHF. Combining the CDR3 with reference TRBV15 and TRBJ1-5 gives the whole variable domain DAMVIQNPRYQVTQFGKPVTLSCSQTLNHNVMYWYQQKSSQAPKLLFHYYDKDFNNEADTPDNFQSRRPNTSFCFLDIRSPGLGDTAMYLCATSTVGGTQPQHFGDGTRLSIL.

The chain links TRBV7-3 to TRBJ1-2, with 10 bases identical to TRBD1. This CDR3 comprises 13 residues. Germline V gene data show CDR1 as SGHTA and CDR2 as FQGTGA. V was pared by 6 bases and J by 4 bases, with 2 bases of the junction left unmatched. For the CDR3, the DNA is TGTGCCAGCAGTCGGGACAGGGGCTATGGCTACACCTTC. It codes for CASSRDRGYGYTF.

The table lists this clonotype with a few counts. V usage is TRBV20-1 and J usage is TRBJ2-3, with 10 bases aligning to TRBD1. The V gene end was trimmed by 4 bases and the J gene end by 2 bases; junction bases not matched to a gene: 9. The CDR3 covers 16 residues. Per germline, CDR1 DFQATT and CDR2 SNEGSKA (reference sequence). The CDR3: CSATQRDRGNTDTQYF. CDR3 bases: TGCAGTGCTACCCAACGGGACAGGGGAAACACAGATACGCAGTATTTT.

CDR3 bases: TGCAGTGCTAGACGCAGGACTGGAAACACCATATATTTT. It codes for CSARRRTGNTIYF. This rearrangement joins TRBV20-1 to TRBJ1-3; D not resolved. This CDR3 region has 13 residues. V lost 2 bases, J lost 2 bases, and 7 bases lay in between. The germline gives CDR1 DFQATT, CDR2 SNEGSKA (reference sequence).

Only a few counts were recorded for this clonotype. V gene TRBV27 combines with J gene TRBJ2-6; 8 bases align to TRBD1. This CDR3 is built from 15 residues. Trimming cost V 6 bases and J 1 base; bases outside gene matches: 2. CDR1 and CDR2 from the germline V gene are MNHEY and SMNVEV (reference sequence). The CDR3 DNA reads as TGTGCCAGCAGACGGACAGGGTCTGGGGCCAACGTCCTGACTTTC. This encodes CASRRTGSGANVLTF.

This clonotype was found a few times. The CDR3 spells CSALGLAGSYSYEQYF. CDR3 in DNA: TGCAGTGCCTTAGGACTAGCGGGGAGTTACTCCTACGAGCAGTACTTC. This rearrangement joins TRBV20-1 to TRBJ2-7; 12 bases agree with TRBD2. CDR3 size: 16 residues. The V and J ends lost 6 bases and 0 bases, in that order; junction bases with no gene match: 9. In germline, CDR1 is DFQATT, CDR2 SNEGSKA (reference sequence).

The gene calls are TRBV6-5 and TRBJ2-5, with unresolved D. CDR3 size: 12 residues. Per germline, CDR1 MNHEY and CDR2 SVGAGI. V was trimmed by 4 bases and J by 4 bases, leaving 7 bases between them. CDR3 sequence: CASSWQVETQYF. CDR3 sequence (DNA): TGTGCCAGCAGTTGGCAGGTAGAGACCCAGTACTTC.

The chain is built from TRBV25-1 and TRBJ1-1; unclear D gene. Germline V gene lookup returns CDR1 MGHDK and CDR2 SYGVNS. This CDR3 has 12 amino acids. CDR3 nucleotides: TGTGCTGTAGGAACCATGACCACTGAAGCTTTCTTT. This encodes CAVGTMTTEAFF. The entire variable domain, with the rest obtained from reference TRBV25-1 and TRBJ1-1, is as follows: EADIYQTPRYLVIGTGKKITLECSQTMGHDKMYWYQQDPGMELHLIHYSYGVNSTEKGDLSSESTVSRIRTEHFPLTLESARPSHTSQYLCAVGTMTTEAFFGQGTRLTVV.

This clonotype was found a few times. The V and J genes are TRBV20-1 and TRBJ1-2, with a possible D match to TRBD1 (6 bases). The germline V and J ends were trimmed by 3 bases and 4 bases, with 15 bases remaining between them. Germline V lookup: CDR1 DFQATT, CDR2 SNEGSKA (reference sequence). The CDR3 consists of 14 residues. CDR3 residues: CSASPEDRGYGYTF. CDR3 coding DNA: TGCAGTGCTAGCCCCGAGGACAGAGGCTATGGCTACACCTTC.

This chain links TRBV20-1 with TRBJ1-1; 7 nucleotides line up with TRBD1. Germline assignment: CDR1 DFQATT and CDR2 SNEGSKA (reference sequence). J lost 4 bases, V lost 0 bases, and 11 bases had no gene match. This CDR3 is built from 16 residues. DNA of the CDR3: TGCAGTGCTAGAGAGGACCACGGGTCAGGGGGCACTGAAGCTTTCTTT. This translates into CSAREDHGSGGTEAFF.

The gene calls are TRBV11-1 and TRBJ1-1; D is possibly TRBD1 (6 bases). V lost 8 bases and J 6 bases, leaving 10 bases between the germline ends. The CDR3 spans 11 residues. Germline assignment: CDR1 SGHAT and CDR2 FQDESV (reference sequence). DNA for the CDR3: TGTGCCAGCGGGGGCAGGGCTGAAGCTTTCTTT. Protein product: CASGGRAEAFF.

The chain couples TRBV25-1 to TRBJ1-2, with D tentatively TRBD1 (6 bases). Trimming removed 8 bases at V and 4 bases at J, with 14 bases between. The CDR3 is 13 residues long. CDR1 is MGHDK, CDR2 SYGVNS, per germline. CDR3 region: CASCATGFYGYTF. The CDR3 DNA sequence: TGTGCCAGCTGTGCCACAGGGTTCTATGGCTACACCTTC.

The chain is built from TRBV7-3 and TRBJ2-5; D gene ambiguous. Trimming left V 3 bases short and J 2 bases short, with 7 bases between. CDR1 and CDR2 (germline): SGHTA, FQGTGA. The CDR3 extends over 13 amino acids. The CDR3 coding sequence is TGTGCCAGCAGCTTCCGAATACAAGAGACCCAGTACTTC. This codes for CASSFRIQETQYF.

The gene calls are TRBV7-8 and TRBJ2-6; D may be TRBD1 (6 bases). CDR1 and CDR2 from the germline V gene are SGHVS and FQNEAQ. The CDR3 has 15 amino acids. Trimming took 6 bases from V and 1 from J, leaving 10 bases between them. The DNA of the CDR3 is TGTGCCAGCAGGGAACAGGGTTCTGGGGCCAACGTCCTGACTTTC. Amino acid sequence: CASREQGSGANVLTF.

The CDR3 nucleotides are TGTGCCAGCAGCCCCGTGGAAGGTGTGAATCAGCCCCAGCATTTT. Its protein product is CASSPVEGVNQPQHF. The chain carries TRBV12-3 or TRBV12-4 and TRBJ1-5; the D is unclear. The CDR3 has 15 residues. Trimming cost V 6 bases and J 4 bases, with 16 bases left between them.

This clonotype occurred once. V gene TRBV6-1 combines with J gene TRBJ2-3; 8 nucleotides match TRBD2. The V segment lost 6 bases and the J segment 1 base; nucleotides outside the gene matches: 6. Germline CDR1 is MNHNS and CDR2 is SASEGT. The CDR3 has 15 residues. CDR3 nucleotide sequence: TGTGCCAGCAGGGTATCGGGGGGGGGCACAGATACGCAGTATTTT. This sequence encodes CASRVSGGGTDTQYF.